One and the same sample provided the 8 T cell receptor beta chains below, sequenced in a study of blood T cell repertoires in COVID-19. Some clones are missing from TCRdb's copy, which holds only in-frame ones; the method was immunoSEQ multiplex PCR. The data show some 96,000 clones, 85% seen once. The sequenced material came from peripheral blood. The receptors were sampled from a human donor in a cohort sampled during active COVID-19.

The chain is built from TRBV10-3 and TRBJ1-1; D unresolved. The V end lost 0 bases, the J end lost 11 bases, and 7 bases lay between the germline ends. This CDR3 contains 11 residues. In germline, CDR1 is ENHRY, CDR2 SYGVKD. In nucleotides, the CDR3 is TGTGCCATCAGTGAGTCGGAGGTGGCTTTCTTT. It yields the protein CAISESEVAFF.

The chain employs TRBV27 and TRBJ1-1; TRBD1 aligns across 7 bases. The CDR3 is made up of 14 amino acids. Germline CDR1 MNHEY, CDR2 SMNVEV (reference sequence). The V segment lost 8 bases and the J segment 5 bases; nucleotides outside the gene matches: 11. Written as DNA, the CDR3 is TGTGCCAGCGTTCCTTCAGGGGGATTGACTGAAGCTTTCTTT. Its translation: CASVPSGGLTEAFF.

This chain links TRBV7-2 with TRBJ2-3, with D perhaps TRBD2 (5 bases). This CDR3 contains 15 residues. The germline V and J ends were trimmed by 4 bases and 6 bases, with 17 bases remaining between them. Germline V lookup: CDR1 SGHTA, CDR2 FQGNSA. The CDR3 region has the DNA TGTGCCAGCAGCTCAATGGGGTCGGGCGGGGATACGCAGTATTTT. Its protein is CASSSMGSGGDTQYF.

For this clone: Other DNA sequences in the same sample also yield this CDR3. V and J are TRBV7-2 and TRBJ2-1; 7 bases map to TRBD2. The junction had 4 bases not matched to a gene; V was cut back by 1 base and J by 4 bases. Looked up from germline, CDR1 is SGHTA and CDR2 is FQGNSA. There are 15 residues in the CDR3. CDR3 residues: CASSLGGGSYNEQFF. The DNA for the CDR3 is TGTGCCAGCAGCTTAGGCGGGGGTTCTTACAATGAGCAGTTCTTC.

V is TRBV7-2 and J is TRBJ1-3, with 7 bases fitting TRBD1. Germline CDR1 reads SGHTA; CDR2 reads FQGNSA. The CDR3 covers 16 residues. Trimming took 5 bases from V and 3 from J; bases not matched to a gene: 10. CDR3 sequence: CASSAIPGQNGNTIYF. The CDR3 bases are TGTGCCAGCAGCGCTATACCGGGACAGAATGGAAACACCATATATTTT.

J is TRBJ2-2 and V is TRBV6-5, with D unclear. The germline V and J ends were trimmed by 3 bases and 1 base, with 6 bases remaining between them. The CDR3 sequence is 14 residues long. Germline CDR1 reads MNHEY; CDR2 reads SVGAGI. The CDR3 sequence is CASSYSGNTGELFF. The CDR3 DNA reads as TGTGCCAGCAGTTATTCCGGGAACACCGGGGAGCTGTTTTTT.

This clone was counted a few times. In nucleotides, the CDR3 is TGTGCCAGCAGCTTGAGGCGGACAGGGGTAATAGGGGATGGCTACACCTTC. This encodes CASSLRRTGVIGDGYTF. The chain combines TRBV5-4 with TRBJ1-2, with 9 positions matching TRBD1. The length of the CDR3 is 17 residues. In germline, CDR1 is SGHNT, CDR2 YYREEE (reference sequence). V was clipped by 1 base and J by 6 bases; unmatched bases: 13.

This clone appeared a few times. The V gene is TRBV2, the J gene TRBJ1-6, with D perhaps TRBD1 (6 bases). The CDR3 contains 13 residues. The V gene's germline CDR1 is SNHLY and CDR2 FYNNEI. V was trimmed by 5 bases and J by 7 bases, leaving 9 bases between them. The CDR3 region is CASSIQGNSPLHF. The CDR3 DNA reads as TGTGCCAGCAGTATCCAGGGGAATTCACCCCTCCACTTT.